This T cell receptor (beta chain) was identified during a study of beta chain features in type 1 diabetes. Study-wide points: High TCR expression in some cells could lead to their over-representation in cDNA sequencing. VDJ junctions from type 1 diabetes patients carried fewer insertions and larger deletions. Within patients, naive, central memory and Treg TCRB repertoires seemed more similar than within healthy donors. The study found moderately but significantly shorter TCRB CDR3s in all four CD4+ subsets of Type 1 diabetes patients. Any HLA effect on TCRB rearrangement was left unresolved by small sub-analyses.

TCRB transcripts that were expressed got sequenced, as all of the isolated RNA had been reverse transcribed. Sequencing used immunoSEQ multiplex PCR; TCRdb keeps in-frame clones, though not all of them. The sample has hundreds of thousands of clones; roughly 13% are singletons. To note about this clone: Its antigen is not identified.

J was trimmed by 3 bases and V by 5 bases; bases with no gene match: 6. The CDR3 runs to 14 residues. Germline values: CDR1 MNHEY, CDR2 SMNVEV (reference sequence). The sequencing input was naive CD4+ T cells from blood. The sequence was obtained from a man aged 18 to 29 with type 1 diabetes. The chain employs TRBV27 and TRBJ2-5, with 7 bases aligning to TRBD1. The CDR3 sequence: CASSPWDRKETQYF. In DNA, the CDR3 is TGTGCCAGCAGTCCCTGGGACAGAAAAGAGACCCAGTACTTC.